These 12 T cell receptor beta chains were all obtained from the same sample, sequenced in a study of blood T cell repertoires in COVID-19 (dated by TCRdb to the early 2020s). The library was produced with the immunoSEQ multiplex PCR assay. TCRdb took over this immuneACCESS table, retaining in-frame rearrangements with V and J assigned. Such tables are incomplete; in checked studies, under half of the missing clones stem from an unresolved V gene, and the remainder is unexplained. This sample comprises around 300,000 clones, 85% to 90% of them detected only once. The leading ten clones occupy around 4.4% of the sample. The sequenced material came from PBMCs or T cells enriched from blood (not recorded which). The receptors originated from a woman aged 18-29 years with acute COVID-19.

The chain employs TRBV27 and TRBJ2-1; D remains ambiguous. CDR1 MNHEY and CDR2 SMNVEV come from the germline V gene (reference sequence). The CDR3 extends over 14 amino acids. The germline V and J ends were trimmed by 2 bases and 2 bases, with 7 bases remaining between them. This CDR3 reads CASSLSSPYNEQFF. The CDR3 DNA is TGTGCCAGCAGTTTAAGTAGTCCCTACAATGAGCAGTTCTTC.

The sample holds one count of this clone. The V and J genes are TRBV19 and TRBJ1-2, with D possibly matching TRBD1 (5 bases). From germline, CDR1 is LNHDA and CDR2 SQIVND (reference sequence). Deletions cut 7 bases from V and 5 bases from J, with 20 bases between. The CDR3 runs 15 residues. In DNA form, the CDR3 reads TGTGCCAGTACGAGGATACGGGACTTAGGGTATGGCTACACCTTC. This codes for CASTRIRDLGYGYTF.

The genes are TRBV5-1 and TRBJ2-7, with TRBD1 matching 7 bases. V gave up 4 bases and J gave up 6 bases; unmatched junction bases: 7. The CDR3 has 13 amino acids. Germline V gives CDR1 SGHRS, CDR2 YFSETQ. The CDR3 sequence: CASSVQGSSEQYF. For the CDR3, the DNA is TGCGCCAGCAGCGTACAGGGGTCGAGCGAGCAGTACTTC. The complete variable domain, with remaining parts taken from reference TRBV5-1 and TRBJ2-7, reads KAGVTQTPRYLIKTRGQQVTLSCSPISGHRSVSWYQQTPGQGLQFLFEYFSETQRNKGNFPGRFSGRQFSNSRSEMNVSTLELGDSALYLCASSVQGSSEQYFGPGTRLTVT.

V and J are TRBV11-2 and TRBJ1-4, with no clear D. Looked up from germline, CDR1 is SGHAT and CDR2 is FQNNGV. The CDR3 loop spans 12 amino acids. The V and J ends lost 3 bases and 6 bases respectively, with 5 bases between them. The CDR3 nucleotides read TGTGCCAGCAGCTTTAGTTATGAAAAACTGTTTTTT. The encoded protein is CASSFSYEKLFF.

The gene calls are TRBV28 and TRBJ2-1, with 13 nucleotides matching TRBD2. There are 19 residues in the CDR3. Germline V gene data show CDR1 as MDHEN and CDR2 as SYDVKM. Trimming at V came to 3 bases and at J to 2 bases, leaving 10 bases not matched to a gene. The CDR3 sequence is CASSFPGLAGRGPYNEQFF. The CDR3 nucleotides are TGTGCCAGCAGTTTCCCGGGACTAGCGGGAAGAGGGCCCTACAATGAGCAGTTCTTC.

V and J are TRBV5-1 and TRBJ1-6; a possible D gene is TRBD1 (5 bases). The CDR3 sequence is 15 residues long. CDR1 SGHRS and CDR2 YFSETQ come from the germline V gene. Trimming removed 0 bases at V and 8 bases at J, with 12 bases between. The CDR3 coding sequence is TGCGCCAGCAGCTTGGCCGGGGGGACGGATTCACCCCTCCACTTT. Protein: CASSLAGGTDSPLHF.

This sequence joins TRBV10-3 and TRBJ2-1; no clear D gene. The CDR3 is 11 amino acids. Trimming removed 8 bases at V and 6 bases at J, with 8 bases between. Germline CDR1 ENHRY, CDR2 SYGVKD. The CDR3 DNA reads as TGTGCCATCCGCTCACTCAATGAGCAGTTCTTC. This translates into CAIRSLNEQFF.

The CDR3: CASSPQGGGTDTQYF. CDR3 in DNA: TGTGCCAGCAGTCCCCAGGGTGGGGGCACAGATACGCAGTATTTT. The chain combines TRBV6-4 with TRBJ2-3; TRBD1 might be the D (5 bases). This CDR3 comprises 15 residues. Germline CDR1 and CDR2: MRHNA and SNTAGT. With 5 bases removed from V and 1 base from J, the gap between germline ends came to 13 bases.

The chain links TRBV12-3 or TRBV12-4 to TRBJ1-1, with D hard to call. The V end lost 4 bases, the J end lost 4 bases, and 7 bases lay between the germline ends. The CDR3 is made up of 12 amino acids. CDR3 DNA: TGTGCCAGCAGTTATGGGAGCACTGAAGCTTTCTTT. Amino acids: CASSYGSTEAFF.

The chain carries TRBV12-3 or TRBV12-4 and TRBJ1-2; TRBD1 matches at 7 bases. The CDR3 totals 13 residues. V lost 9 bases, J lost 1 base, and 5 bases stayed unmatched. The CDR3 region has the DNA TGTGCCAGTACAGGGGTTTTTAACTATGGCTACACCTTC. Translating it yields CASTGVFNYGYTF.

This chain uses TRBV5-1 with TRBJ2-2, with D unclear. Germline CDR1 and CDR2: SGHRS and YFSETQ. The CDR3 covers 14 residues. Trimming took 6 bases from V and 5 from J, leaving 14 bases between them. The CDR3 DNA reads TGCGCCAGCATTCCCCCCAGGCCGACCGGGGAGCTGTTTTTT. This encodes CASIPPRPTGELFF.

This chain uses TRBV5-1 with TRBJ2-2; 11 nucleotides agree with TRBD2. The V and J ends lost 4 bases and 5 bases, in that order; junction bases with no gene match: 7. This CDR3 has 16 amino acids. Germline V gives CDR1 SGHRS, CDR2 YFSETQ. The CDR3 nucleotides are TGCGCCAGCAGCGCCCTCACTAGCGGGAGTACCGGGGAGCTGTTTTTT. Amino acids: CASSALTSGSTGELFF.